The clone carrying this TCR beta chain has only one observation. As yet, its antigen is unknown. This sample was taken from a study of shared clonotypes between healthy human individuals. Points from the study as a whole: Represented genetic and exposure-history diversity was restricted by having few donors. In general, naive subsets displayed greater estimated richness than memory subsets did.

The CDR3 has 15 residues. Trimming cost V 6 bases and J 1 base; bases outside gene matches: 8. Germline CDR1 reads SEHNR; CDR2 reads FQNEAQ (reference sequence). The deep-level immunoSEQ assay was used. As originally analysed: Filtering of immunoSEQ junctional sequences could not match full-length read filtering. The assay was immunoSEQ multiplex PCR, and TCRdb's table has in-frame clones only and misses some. Clone size and V and J calls were adopted from that table, with D and trimming inferred from the DNA. This sample has under 550,000 clones, with about 96% found just once. The genes are TRBV7-9 and TRBJ1-1; 7 bases are a match to TRBD1. Specimen: naive CD4+ T cells sorted from blood. Described subset: CD45RA+ positively selected. This receptor was identified in a woman aged 25-40 years in good health. CDR3 sequence (DNA): TGTGCCAGCAGACCCCTACAGGGGCCGAACACTGAAGCTTTCTTT. It specifies CASRPLQGPNTEAFF.